Shown below are 8 T cell receptor beta chains from a single sample sequenced in a study of blood T cell repertoires in COVID-19 (TCRdb year 2020). Receptors were amplified or captured by the immunoSEQ multiplex PCR assay. In its TCRdb copy, this immuneACCESS table keeps in-frame sequences only and misses some clones. Where compared with another copy, unresolved V genes explain less than half of these, and the others have no known cause. The sample has about 280,000 clones on record, approximately 81% of them singletons. The ten largest clones represent about 2.3% of the sample. Sequencing was performed on PBMCs or T cells enriched from blood (not recorded which). All receptors come from a woman in her 50s who had recovered from COVID-19.

The chain uses TRBV21-1 and TRBJ1-5. TRBV21-1 is deemed a pseudogene. The CDR3 is 14 amino acids. The chain's CDR3 is CASSKVGGIKPQHF. The CDR3 nucleotides read TGTGCCAGCAGCAAAGTTGGGGGGATTAAGCCCCAGCATTTT.

This clone was seen more than once but under ten times. The rearrangement joins TRBV4-2 to TRBJ2-5; 7 nucleotides agree with TRBD1. Germline V lookup: CDR1 LGHNA, CDR2 YNFKEQ. V trimming: 5 bases; J trimming: 4 bases; junction bases outside the gene matches: 13. The CDR3 runs to 16 residues. CDR3 DNA sequence: TGTGCCAGCAGCGTCGGGATCGAGGGGGCAGGAGAGACCCAGTACTTC. This sequence encodes CASSVGIEGAGETQYF.

The CDR3 reads CASISGLQPQHF. The CDR3 DNA reads as TGTGCCAGCATCTCGGGTCTTCAGCCCCAGCATTTT. The chain employs TRBV28 and TRBJ1-5; unclear D gene. The CDR3 covers 12 residues. The ends were cut back, 7 bases at V and 6 bases at J, with 10 bases in the middle. Germline V gene data show CDR1 as MDHEN and CDR2 as SYDVKM.

The chain couples TRBV28 to TRBJ2-1; 7 bases align to TRBD2. Trimming cost V 2 bases and J 2 bases; bases outside gene matches: 3. This CDR3 comprises 15 residues. Germline-derived CDR1 and CDR2 are MDHEN and SYDVKM. The CDR3 DNA reads TGTGCCAGCAGTTTAGAAGCGGGGCCCTACAATGAGCAGTTCTTC. Amino acids: CASSLEAGPYNEQFF.

This chain links TRBV6-6 with TRBJ1-1, with TRBD1 as a possible D gene (6 bases). CDR1 MNHNY and CDR2 SVGAGI come from the germline V gene (reference sequence). V was shortened by 6 bases and J by 3 bases, with 17 bases between the two germline ends. The CDR3 is 15 residues long. The CDR3 here is CASSPGARGDTEAFF. The CDR3 nucleotides are TGTGCCAGCAGCCCAGGGGCCCGAGGAGACACTGAAGCTTTCTTT.

This chain connects TRBV4-3 to TRBJ1-5; 7 bases are a match to TRBD1. The V gene end was trimmed by 1 base and the J gene end by 6 bases; junction bases not matched to a gene: 9. This CDR3 comprises 16 residues. Germline CDR1 LGHNA, CDR2 YSLEER. For the CDR3, the DNA is TGCGCCAGCAGCCAAGTTGTGACAGGGTACCGTCAGCCCCAGCATTTT. It codes for CASSQVVTGYRQPQHF.

This clone was detected a few times. The rearrangement links TRBV7-2 to TRBJ2-1, with D perhaps TRBD2 (6 bases). Between the trimmed V and J ends, which lost 2 bases and 8 bases, there was a span of 22 bases. The CDR3 totals 17 residues. Germline V CDR1 and CDR2: SGHTA, FQGNSA. CDR3 coding DNA: TGTGCCAGCAGCTTAAATGGTCTCGGGGGATCCCGGGATGAGCAGTTCTTC. Translated, it gives CASSLNGLGGSRDEQFF.

This rearrangement joins TRBV19 to TRBJ1-5; the D gene is possibly TRBD1 (6 bases). The CDR3 has 14 residues. V lost 2 bases and J lost 3, with 8 bases in between. Germline CDR1 LNHDA, CDR2 SQIVND (reference sequence). The CDR3 protein is CASSIQGINQPQHF. CDR3 in DNA: TGTGCCAGTAGTATACAGGGGATCAATCAGCCCCAGCATTTT.